This T cell receptor (beta chain) appears in the sequencing data of a study of OX40 agonist ivuxolimab in advanced cancers. Study-wide context: The diagnoses of dose-escalation patients were hepatocellular carcinoma, melanoma, renal cell or head and neck cancer. Overall study results and limits: Several nonresponders also turned out to have low normalized T-cell clonal expansion. At 0.1 to 3.0 mg/kg and by week 6, CD4+ and CD8+ T cells in the blood had expanded clonally. On average, CD8+ T cells had more expanded clones than CD4+.

This CDR3 region has 11 residues. CDR1 is KGHSH and CDR2 is LQKENI in the germline V gene. With 1 base removed from V and 5 bases from J, the gap between germline ends came to 1 base. This clone was counted a few times. The target antigen is unknown. TCRdb keeps only in-frame clones here, not all; method: immunoSEQ multiplex PCR. Of roughly 35,000 clones in the sample, about 76% are singletons; the top ten hold around 1.4%. This receptor was identified in an adult with an advanced solid tumor such as melanoma, head and neck, liver or kidney cancer. The chain is built from TRBV18 and TRBJ2-3; no clear D gene. The sequenced sample was CD4+ or CD8+ T cells sorted from blood, obtained in a trial of the OX40 agonist ivuxolimab. The CDR3, as DNA: TGTGCCAGCTCACCACAAGATACGCAGTATTTT. It is translated as CASSPQDTQYF.